This T cell receptor (beta chain) was profiled in a study of T cell responses to AZD1222 COVID-19 vaccine. Regarding the study as a whole: Nearly half of spike-specific TCRs reportedly go after variant regions that carry no mutations.

The CDR3 has 18 residues. V was shortened by 3 bases and J by 5 bases, with 20 bases between the two germline ends. CDR1 and CDR2 (germline): LNHDA, SQIVND (reference sequence). A remark on this clone: The antigen is not known.

The table came from immunoSEQ multiplex PCR; TCRdb's copy has only in-frame clones and leaves some out. The data show just over 150,000 clones, about 87% seen once. Analysis merged second doses at about 4 or about 12 weeks. The chain joins TRBV19 to TRBJ1-6, with D perhaps TRBD1 (5 bases). Sequencing was performed on peripheral blood, taken 28 days after the second AZD1222 dose. The TCR was taken from an adult who received the AZD1222 COVID-19 vaccine. The CDR3 spells CASSIRFGGIVDNSPLHF. DNA of the CDR3: TGTGCCAGTAGTATTCGATTTGGGGGTATCGTCGATAATTCACCCCTCCACTTT. Looking up the rest from reference TRBV19 and TRBJ1-6 gives the full variable domain: DGGITQSPKYLFRKEGQNVTLSCEQNLNHDAMYWYRQDPGQGLRLIYYSQIVNDFQKGDIAEGYSVSREKKESFPLTVTSAQKNPTAFYLCASSIRFGGIVDNSPLHFGNGTRLTVT.